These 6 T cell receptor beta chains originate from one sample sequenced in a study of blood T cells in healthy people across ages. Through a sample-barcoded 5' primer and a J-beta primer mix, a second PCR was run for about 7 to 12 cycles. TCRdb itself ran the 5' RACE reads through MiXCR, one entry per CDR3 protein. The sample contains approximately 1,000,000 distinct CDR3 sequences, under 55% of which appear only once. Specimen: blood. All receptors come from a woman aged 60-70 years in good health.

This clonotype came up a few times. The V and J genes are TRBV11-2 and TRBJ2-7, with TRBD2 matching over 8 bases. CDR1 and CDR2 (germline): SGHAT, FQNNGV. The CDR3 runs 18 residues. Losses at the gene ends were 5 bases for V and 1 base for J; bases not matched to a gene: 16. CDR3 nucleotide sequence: TGTGCCAGCAGCCCCTGGGTACCGGGACTAGGAGTTTCCTACGAGCAGTACTTC. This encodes CASSPWVPGLGVSYEQYF.

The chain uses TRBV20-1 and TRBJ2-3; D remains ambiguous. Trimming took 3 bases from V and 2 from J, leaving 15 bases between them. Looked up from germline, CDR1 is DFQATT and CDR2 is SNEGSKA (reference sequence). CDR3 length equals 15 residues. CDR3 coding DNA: TGCAGTGCTAGGTTTTACAGCAGCCCCACAGATACGCAGTATTTT. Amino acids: CSARFYSSPTDTQYF.

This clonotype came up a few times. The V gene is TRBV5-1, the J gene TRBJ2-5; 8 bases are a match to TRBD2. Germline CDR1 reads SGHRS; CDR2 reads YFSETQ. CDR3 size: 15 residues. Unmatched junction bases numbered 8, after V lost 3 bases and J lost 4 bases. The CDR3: CASSWGSGNGETQYF. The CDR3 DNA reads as TGCGCCAGCAGCTGGGGTAGCGGGAATGGAGAGACCCAGTACTTC.

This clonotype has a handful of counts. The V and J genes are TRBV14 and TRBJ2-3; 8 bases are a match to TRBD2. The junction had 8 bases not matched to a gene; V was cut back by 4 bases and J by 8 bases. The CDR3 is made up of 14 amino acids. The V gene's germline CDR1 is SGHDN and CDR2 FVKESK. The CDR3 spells CASSPRTSYGTQYF. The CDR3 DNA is TGTGCCAGCAGCCCGCGGACTAGCTATGGTACGCAGTATTTT.

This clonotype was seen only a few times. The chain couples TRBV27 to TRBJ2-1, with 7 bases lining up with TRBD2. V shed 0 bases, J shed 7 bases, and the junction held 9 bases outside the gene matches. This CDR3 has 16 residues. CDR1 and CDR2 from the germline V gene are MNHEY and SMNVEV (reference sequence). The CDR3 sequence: CASSLSQAGTGNEQFF. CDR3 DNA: TGTGCCAGCAGTTTATCCCAAGCGGGAACCGGGAATGAGCAGTTCTTC.

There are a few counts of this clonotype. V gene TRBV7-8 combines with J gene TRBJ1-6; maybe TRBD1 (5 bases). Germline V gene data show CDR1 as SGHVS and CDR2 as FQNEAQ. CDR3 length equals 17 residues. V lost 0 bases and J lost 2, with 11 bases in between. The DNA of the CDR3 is TGTGCCAGCAGCTTAGCAGCGCGGGGGGCCTATAATTCACCCCTCCACTTT. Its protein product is CASSLAARGAYNSPLHF.